Sequencing of this T cell receptor (beta chain) was carried out in a study of regulatory and conventional T cells in RAG deficiency. Study results and limitations: Treg unique TCR beta sequences were about 92-fold fewer in Omenn syndrome and CID/AS patients than controls. In Omenn syndrome, sorted "Tregs" may be peripherally activated cells. In Omenn syndrome, Treg and Tconv repertoires overlapped >85%. Shannon entropy was markedly lower and Simpson indices higher in RAG-deficient patients than control T-cell subsets.

Genomic DNA came from blood conventional CD4+ T cells gated CD25-low CD127-high. Notes on this clone: Its antigen remains unknown.

Clones were sequenced by immunoSEQ multiplex PCR, and TCRdb holds only the in-frame ones, with some missing. This table has about 46,000 clones, around 89% appearing once. Germline V CDR1 and CDR2: SGHRS, YFSETQ. The V end was cut by 0 bases, the J end by 0 bases, with 3 bases between. The CDR3 covers 14 residues. The same data also contributed to another study, on regulatory T cells. That work adds: The PCR used 52 TRBV and 13 TRBJ primers.

The J gene is TRBJ1-4, the V gene TRBV5-1; no definite D call. The source is a human donor in good health. The sequenced sample was CD4+ effector T cells sorted from blood. This CDR3 is CASSLGSTNEKLFF. DNA for the CDR3: TGCGCCAGCAGCTTGGGGTCAACTAATGAAAAACTGTTTTTT. Filled out from reference TRBV5-1 and TRBJ1-4, the complete variable domain reads KAGVTQTPRYLIKTRGQQVTLSCSPISGHRSVSWYQQTPGQGLQFLFEYFSETQRNKGNFPGRFSGRQFSNSRSEMNVSTLELGDSALYLCASSLGSTNEKLFFGSGTQLSVL.